The present T cell receptor (beta chain) was sequenced within a study of CD8+ T cells in alopecia areata. The treatment denotes: oral pan-JAK inhibitor, 5-10 mg twice daily. This clone occurred a few times. cDNA prepared by RNA extraction and subsequent reverse transcription served as the template for sequencing. Sequenced by immunoSEQ multiplex PCR; TCRdb stores in-frame clones only, minus some. The sample has about 200,000 clones; 50% to 60% are singletons. Trimming took 6 bases from V and 11 from J, leaving 17 bases between them. In germline, CDR1 is SQVTM, CDR2 ANQGSEA. This CDR3 contains 12 residues.

This chain connects TRBV29-1 to TRBJ1-5; maybe TRBD1 (5 bases). This sequence originates from a human donor with alopecia areata. The sequences come from CD4+ T cells sorted from blood, collected at week 4, from a patient treated with tofacitinib. The CDR3 sequence is CSVGTNRGAQHF. The CDR3 region has the DNA TGCAGCGTAGGGACTAACCGTGGGGCCCAGCATTTT.